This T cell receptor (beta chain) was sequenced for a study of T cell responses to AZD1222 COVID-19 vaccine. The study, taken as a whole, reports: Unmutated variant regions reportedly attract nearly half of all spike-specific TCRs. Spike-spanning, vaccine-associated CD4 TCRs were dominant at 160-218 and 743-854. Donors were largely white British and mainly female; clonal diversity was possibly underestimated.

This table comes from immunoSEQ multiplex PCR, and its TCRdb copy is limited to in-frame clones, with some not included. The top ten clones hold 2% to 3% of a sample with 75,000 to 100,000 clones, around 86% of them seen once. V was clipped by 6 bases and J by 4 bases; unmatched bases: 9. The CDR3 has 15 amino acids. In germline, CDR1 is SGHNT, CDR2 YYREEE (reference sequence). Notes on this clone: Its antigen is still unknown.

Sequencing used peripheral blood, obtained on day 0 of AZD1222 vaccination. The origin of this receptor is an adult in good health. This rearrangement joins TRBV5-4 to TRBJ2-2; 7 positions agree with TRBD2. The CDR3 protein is CASTLTTSLTGELFF. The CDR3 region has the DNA TGTGCCAGCACCCTGACGACTAGCCTCACCGGGGAGCTGTTTTTT.